This passage covers 29 T cell receptor beta chains from one sample sequenced in a study of T cell changes during pregnancy in multiple sclerosis. The protocol was immunoSEQ multiplex PCR, while the TCRdb copy is restricted to in-frame clones and leaves out a portion. In the table there are 40,000 to 55,000 clones, roughly 90% of which are singletons. The sample in question was CD8+ T cells from peripheral blood mononuclear cells, obtained in the second trimester of pregnancy. These receptors came from a female donor with multiple sclerosis, enrolled in a pregnancy study.

This chain joins TRBV6-4 and TRBJ2-3, with 8 bases matching TRBD2. The germline V gene encodes CDR1 MRHNA and CDR2 SNTAGT. The CDR3 has 15 residues. V lost 5 bases and J lost 0; bases outside the gene matches: 4. Written as DNA, the CDR3 is TGTGCCAGCAGTACGGGAGGGAGCAGCACAGATACGCAGTATTTT. Its translation is CASSTGGSSTDTQYF.

V usage is TRBV29-1 and J usage is TRBJ1-2; TRBD1 agrees at 9 bases. Germline V lookup: CDR1 SQVTM, CDR2 ANQGSEA. The CDR3 covers 13 residues. J gave up 4 bases and V 6 bases, and 6 bases lay outside the gene matches. CDR3 DNA: TGCAGCGTGGCCGGACAGGGGATCTATGGCTACACCTTC. The encoded protein is CSVAGQGIYGYTF.

The V call is TRBV11-3, the J call TRBJ2-7, with D uncertain. Trimming left V 5 bases short and J 0 bases short, with 8 bases between. Germline-derived CDR1 and CDR2 are SGHNT and YENEEA. The CDR3 totals 13 residues. DNA of the CDR3: TGTGCCAGCAGCGAGCCCAACTCCTACGAGCAGTACTTC. As protein: CASSEPNSYEQYF.

This chain uses TRBV4-3 with TRBJ1-2; 8 positions agree with TRBD1. This CDR3 region has 13 residues. J was trimmed by 7 bases and V by 3 bases; bases with no gene match: 4. Germline assignment: CDR1 LGHNA and CDR2 YSLEER. CDR3 sequence reads: CASSQWTGFGYTF. For the CDR3, the DNA is TGCGCCAGCAGCCAGTGGACAGGGTTTGGCTACACCTTC.

This chain connects TRBV9 to TRBJ1-1, with D possibly being TRBD1 (5 bases). V was clipped by 3 bases and J by 1 base, with 13 bases between them. CDR3 size: 15 residues. The germline V gene encodes CDR1 SGDLS and CDR2 YYNGEE. The chain's CDR3 is CASSDPAGPNTEAFF. CDR3 nucleotides: TGTGCCAGCAGCGACCCCGCGGGGCCGAACACTGAAGCTTTCTTT.

This sequence joins TRBV21-1 and TRBJ1-2. TRBV21-1 is marked as a pseudogene. This CDR3 contains 17 residues. The CDR3 sequence is CASSIGRSPGVGDGYTF. DNA of the CDR3: TGTGCCAGCAGCATTGGCCGAAGCCCGGGGGTAGGTGATGGCTACACCTTC.

This clone showed up just a few times. The chain has TRBV18 and TRBJ2-3; D is perhaps TRBD2 (6 bases). Germline-derived CDR1 and CDR2 are KGHSH and LQKENI. The CDR3 has 13 amino acids. Trimming took 3 bases from V and 4 from J, leaving 8 bases between them. Here the CDR3 reads CASSPLAADTQYF. In DNA, the CDR3 is TGTGCCAGCTCACCTTTAGCGGCAGATACGCAGTATTTT.

The rearrangement uses TRBV7-2 and TRBJ1-6; 7 bases are a match to TRBD1. Germline CDR1 and CDR2: SGHTA and FQGNSA. This CDR3 is built from 18 residues. J gave up 0 bases and V 7 bases, and 12 bases lay outside the gene matches. The CDR3 is CASTHYRDSSSYNSPLHF. CDR3 nucleotides: TGTGCCAGCACCCATTACCGGGACAGCAGCTCCTATAATTCACCCCTCCACTTT.

On this clone itself: Other DNA sequences in this specimen translate into the identical CDR3. This chain connects TRBV2 to TRBJ1-5, with 9 bases that match TRBD1. The CDR3 covers 15 residues. Trimming removed 6 bases from V and 3 bases from J; junction bases left unmatched: 6. Germline loops: CDR1 SNHLY, CDR2 FYNNEI. CDR3 coding DNA: TGTGCCAGCAGGAGCTGGACAGGGGCCAATCAGCCCCAGCATTTT. This gives the protein CASRSWTGANQPQHF.

This chain uses TRBV10-3 with TRBJ2-7, with D possibly being TRBD1 (5 bases). Between the trimmed V and J ends, which lost 7 bases and 3 bases, there was a span of 16 bases. The CDR3 contains 14 residues. CDR1 is ENHRY, CDR2 SYGVKD, per germline. CDR3 in DNA: TGTGCCATCATTAGGGGTCCACCCCACTACGAGCAGTACTTC. This codes for CAIIRGPPHYEQYF.

The chain joins TRBV7-2 to TRBJ2-5; perhaps TRBD2 as D (5 bases). The CDR3 is made up of 14 amino acids. Germline V gene lookup returns CDR1 SGHTA and CDR2 FQGNSA. V dropped 3 bases and J dropped 3 bases, with 11 bases sitting between them. The CDR3 bases are TGTGCCAGCAGCTTCGGGCTAGCCAAAGAGACCCAGTACTTC. Protein: CASSFGLAKETQYF. The full variable domain, completed using reference TRBV7-2 and TRBJ2-5, is GAGVSQSPSNKVTEKGKDVELRCDPISGHTALYWYRQSLGQGLEFLIYFQGNSAPDKSGLPSDRFSAERTGGSVSTLTIQRTQQEDSAVYLCASSFGLAKETQYFGPGTRLLVL.

The rearrangement joins TRBV4-2 to TRBJ2-7, with 7 bases that match TRBD2. The ends lost 2 bases at V and 2 bases at J; junction bases unmatched: 12. The CDR3 runs 17 residues. CDR1 is LGHNA, CDR2 YNFKEQ, per germline. The CDR3 region is CASSQRVPGGFPYEQYF. In nucleotides, the CDR3 is TGTGCCAGCAGCCAAAGGGTACCGGGGGGTTTCCCCTACGAGCAGTACTTC.

The V gene is TRBV6-5, the J gene TRBJ1-2, with D unclear. Germline CDR1 MNHEY, CDR2 SVGAGI. Trimming took 3 bases from V and 0 from J, leaving 5 bases between them. CDR3 size: 13 residues. CDR3 amino acids: CASSYHSNYGYTF. The CDR3 coding sequence is TGTGCCAGCAGTTATCATTCTAACTATGGCTACACCTTC.

The sample holds one count of this clone. The chain combines TRBV29-1 with TRBJ2-7; a weak D match, TRBD2 (6 bases). V was clipped by 0 bases and J by 2 bases, with 20 bases between them. This CDR3 is 17 amino acids long. Per the germline V gene, CDR1 is SQVTM and CDR2 is ANQGSEA. The CDR3 region is CSVEDYGLGGRPYEQYF. DNA for the CDR3: TGCAGCGTTGAAGACTACGGCTTGGGGGGAAGGCCCTACGAGCAGTACTTC.

V gene TRBV27 combines with J gene TRBJ2-3; 10 nucleotides line up with TRBD2. J lost 5 bases, V lost 8 bases, and 13 bases had no gene match. Germline assignment: CDR1 MNHEY and CDR2 SMNVEV (reference sequence). CDR3 length: 16 residues. The CDR3 coding sequence is TGTGCCAGCGGATTGTCAGCGGGGGGGTTCGTAGATACGCAGTATTTT. Its translation: CASGLSAGGFVDTQYF.

The chain's CDR3 is CASSFPGQTTGELFF. DNA for the CDR3: TGTGCCAGCAGCTTTCCGGGACAGACCACCGGGGAGCTGTTTTTT. This chain uses TRBV7-9 with TRBJ2-2; 7 bases are a match to TRBD1. J lost 4 bases, V lost 3 bases, and 5 bases had no gene match. The germline V gene has CDR1 SEHNR and CDR2 FQNEAQ (reference sequence). The CDR3 extends over 15 amino acids.

V and J are TRBV19 and TRBJ2-6; D may be TRBD2 (6 bases). CDR3 length: 16 residues. Germline-derived CDR1 and CDR2 are LNHDA and SQIVND (reference sequence). V lost 8 bases and J 0 bases, leaving 14 bases between the germline ends. CDR3 sequence reads: CASGPAEGSGANVLTF. For the CDR3, the DNA is TGTGCCAGTGGGCCGGCGGAGGGCTCTGGGGCCAACGTCCTGACTTTC. Complete variable domain (other parts from reference TRBV19 and TRBJ2-6): DGGITQSPKYLFRKEGQNVTLSCEQNLNHDAMYWYRQDPGQGLRLIYYSQIVNDFQKGDIAEGYSVSREKKESFPLTVTSAQKNPTAFYLCASGPAEGSGANVLTFGAGSRLTVL.

J is TRBJ1-3 and V is TRBV9; no firm D call. The CDR3 is 12 amino acids. CDR1 is SGDLS, CDR2 YYNGEE, per germline. The V and J ends lost 0 bases and 7 bases respectively, with 5 bases between them. CDR3 sequence: CASSVDQNTIYF. The CDR3, as DNA: TGTGCCAGCAGCGTAGATCAGAACACCATATATTTT.

This chain uses TRBV9 with TRBJ2-7; D not certain. CDR1 is SGDLS and CDR2 is YYNGEE in the germline V gene. The CDR3 is 14 amino acids. Deletions cut 0 bases from V and 4 bases from J, with 11 bases between. The CDR3 is CASSVESPPYEQYF. The CDR3 DNA is TGTGCCAGCAGCGTAGAGAGCCCTCCTTACGAGCAGTACTTC.

The chain couples TRBV19 to TRBJ1-2; D gene uncertain. This CDR3 spans 17 amino acids. Germline V gene sequence: CDR1 LNHDA, CDR2 SQIVND (reference sequence). V was shortened by 3 bases and J by 0 bases, with 17 bases between the two germline ends. CDR3 loop: CASSMAHTELSNYGYTF. The CDR3, as DNA: TGTGCCAGTAGTATGGCCCACACAGAGCTATCTAACTATGGCTACACCTTC. Complete variable domain (other parts from reference TRBV19 and TRBJ1-2): DGGITQSPKYLFRKEGQNVTLSCEQNLNHDAMYWYRQDPGQGLRLIYYSQIVNDFQKGDIAEGYSVSREKKESFPLTVTSAQKNPTAFYLCASSMAHTELSNYGYTFGSGTRLTVV.

J is TRBJ2-3 and V is TRBV9, with 9 positions matching TRBD1. This CDR3 has 19 amino acids. CDR1 and CDR2 from the germline V gene are SGDLS and YYNGEE. V lost 4 bases, J lost 0 bases, and 15 bases stayed unmatched. The CDR3 sequence: CASSLSRGQGRSSTDTQYF. In nucleotides, the CDR3 is TGTGCCAGCAGCCTAAGTCGGGGACAGGGAAGGTCTAGCACAGATACGCAGTATTTT.

This chain connects TRBV27 to TRBJ2-1; 7 positions agree with TRBD2. Germline loops: CDR1 MNHEY, CDR2 SMNVEV (reference sequence). Losses at the gene ends were 3 bases for V and 3 bases for J; bases not matched to a gene: 2. The length of the CDR3 is 14 residues. The DNA of the CDR3 is TGTGCCAGCAGTTTGGCGGGGGACTACAATGAGCAGTTCTTC. Amino acids: CASSLAGDYNEQFF.

The chain links TRBV9 to TRBJ1-2; TRBD1 is a possible D gene (5 bases). With 4 bases removed from V and 4 bases from J, the gap between germline ends came to 11 bases. CDR3 size: 13 residues. CDR1 and CDR2 from the germline V gene are SGDLS and YYNGEE. The CDR3 sequence: CASSKDSPYGYTF. CDR3 coding DNA: TGTGCCAGCAGCAAAGACAGCCCCTATGGCTACACCTTC.

The V gene is TRBV5-1, the J gene TRBJ2-7, with 8 bases aligning to TRBD1. Germline V gene data show CDR1 as SGHRS and CDR2 as YFSETQ. CDR3 length: 15 amino acids. V lost 2 bases to trimming and J lost 2 bases; unmatched junction nucleotides: 6. The CDR3 here is CASSFWGTGTYEQYF. The CDR3 nucleotides are TGCGCCAGCAGCTTTTGGGGGACAGGTACCTACGAGCAGTACTTC.

The rearrangement links TRBV27 to TRBJ1-4, with D hard to call. This CDR3 contains 14 residues. Germline CDR1 and CDR2: MNHEY and SMNVEV (reference sequence). Trimming stripped 3 bases from V and 7 bases from J, with 12 bases between. The CDR3 loop is CASSLGTDIEKLFF. Written as DNA, the CDR3 is TGTGCCAGCAGTTTGGGTACAGATATTGAAAAACTGTTTTTT.

V and J are TRBV4-2 and TRBJ2-6, with D tentatively TRBD2 (6 bases). The germline gives CDR1 LGHNA, CDR2 YNFKEQ. V lost 1 base and J lost 15, with 22 bases in between. The CDR3 loop spans 16 amino acids. The CDR3 nucleotides read TGTGCCAGCAGCCAAGGTATGGGCTCCGAGCCAGCGGGCCTGACTTTC. Translating it yields CASSQGMGSEPAGLTF.

The rearrangement uses TRBV27 and TRBJ2-3, with D uncertain. The ends were cut back, 2 bases at V and 0 bases at J, with 9 bases in the middle. This CDR3 spans 15 amino acids. CDR1 is MNHEY, CDR2 SMNVEV, per germline (reference sequence). DNA for the CDR3: TGTGCCAGCAGTTTACGCGCAGGTAGCACAGATACGCAGTATTTT. It specifies CASSLRAGSTDTQYF.

This clone has just one count. The chain uses TRBV29-1 and TRBJ1-1; tentative D call: TRBD1 (5 bases). Trimming took 4 bases from V and 1 from J, leaving 13 bases between them. There are 14 residues in the CDR3. CDR1 is SQVTM and CDR2 is ANQGSEA in the germline V gene. In DNA, the CDR3 is TGCAGCGTTGCAGGGTTTAGACAGAACACTGAAGCTTTCTTT. It encodes CSVAGFRQNTEAFF.

V is TRBV29-1 and J is TRBJ2-3; D unresolved. Per germline, CDR1 SQVTM and CDR2 ANQGSEA. CDR3 length: 14 amino acids. The V end lost 1 base, the J end lost 0 bases, and 8 bases lay between the germline ends. CDR3 nucleotides: TGCAGCGTTGAAGGAAGGAGCAGCACAGATACGCAGTATTTT. Translating gives CSVEGRSSTDTQYF.